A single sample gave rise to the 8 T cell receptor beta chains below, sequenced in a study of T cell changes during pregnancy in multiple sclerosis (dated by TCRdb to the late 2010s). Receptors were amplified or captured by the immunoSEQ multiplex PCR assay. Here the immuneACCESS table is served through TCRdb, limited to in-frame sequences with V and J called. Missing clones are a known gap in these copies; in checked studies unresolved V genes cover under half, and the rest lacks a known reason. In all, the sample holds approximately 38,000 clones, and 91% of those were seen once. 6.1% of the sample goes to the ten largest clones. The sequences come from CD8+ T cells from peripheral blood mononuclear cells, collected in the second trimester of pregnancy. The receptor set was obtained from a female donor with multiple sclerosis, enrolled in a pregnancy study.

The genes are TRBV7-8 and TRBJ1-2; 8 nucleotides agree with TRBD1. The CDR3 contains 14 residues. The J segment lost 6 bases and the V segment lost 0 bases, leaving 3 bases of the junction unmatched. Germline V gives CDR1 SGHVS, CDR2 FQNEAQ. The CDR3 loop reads CASSLATGVDGYTF. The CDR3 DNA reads TGTGCCAGCAGCTTAGCGACAGGGGTTGATGGCTACACCTTC.

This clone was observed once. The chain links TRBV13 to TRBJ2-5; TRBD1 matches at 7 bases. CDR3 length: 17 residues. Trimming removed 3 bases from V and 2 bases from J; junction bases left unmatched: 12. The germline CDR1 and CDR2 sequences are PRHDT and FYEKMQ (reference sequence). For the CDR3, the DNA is TGTGCCAGCAGCTTGAGGGACAGACTTTCCGAGCAAGAGACCCAGTACTTC. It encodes CASSLRDRLSEQETQYF.

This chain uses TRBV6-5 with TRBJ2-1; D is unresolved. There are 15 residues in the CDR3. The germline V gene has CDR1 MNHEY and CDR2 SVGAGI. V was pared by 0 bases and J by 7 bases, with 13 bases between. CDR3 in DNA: TGTGCCAGCAGTTACTCGAACGGTCCTCGGAATGAGCAGTTCTTC. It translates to CASSYSNGPRNEQFF.

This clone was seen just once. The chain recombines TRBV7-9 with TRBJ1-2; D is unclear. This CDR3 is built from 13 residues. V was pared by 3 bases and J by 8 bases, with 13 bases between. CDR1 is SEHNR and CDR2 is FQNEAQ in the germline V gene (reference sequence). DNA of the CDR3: TGTGCCAGCAGCTTGGGTGCGGTAAAAGGCTACACCTTC. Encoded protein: CASSLGAVKGYTF.

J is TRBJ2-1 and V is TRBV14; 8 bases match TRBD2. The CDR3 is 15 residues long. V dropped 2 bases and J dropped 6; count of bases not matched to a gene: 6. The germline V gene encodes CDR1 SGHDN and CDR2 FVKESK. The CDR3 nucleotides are TGTGCCAGCAGCCAATATCGGGGGGGCCCCAATGAGCAGTTCTTC. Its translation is CASSQYRGGPNEQFF.

CDR3 loop: CASSLGGPTNEKLFF. In nucleotides, the CDR3 is TGCGCCAGCAGCTTGGGGGGGCCTACTAATGAAAAACTGTTTTTT. The chain carries TRBV5-1 and TRBJ1-4; possibly TRBD1 for D (6 bases). The V gene lost 0 bases and the J gene lost 2 bases, with 8 bases spanning the gap. The germline V gene has CDR1 SGHRS and CDR2 YFSETQ. The CDR3 sequence is 15 residues long.

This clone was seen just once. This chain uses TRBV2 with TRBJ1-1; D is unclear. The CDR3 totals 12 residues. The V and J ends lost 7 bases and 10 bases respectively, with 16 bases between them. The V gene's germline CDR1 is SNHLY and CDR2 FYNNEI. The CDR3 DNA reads TGTGCCAGCATAGGTCAAGGCGGAGGAGCTTTCTTT. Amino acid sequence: CASIGQGGGAFF. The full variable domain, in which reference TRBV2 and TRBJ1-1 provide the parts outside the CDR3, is EPEVTQTPSHQVTQMGQEVILRCVPISNHLYFYWYRQILGQKVEFLVSFYNNEISEKSEIFDDQFSVERPDGSNFTLKIRSTKLEDSAMYFCASIGQGGGAFFGQGTRLTVV.

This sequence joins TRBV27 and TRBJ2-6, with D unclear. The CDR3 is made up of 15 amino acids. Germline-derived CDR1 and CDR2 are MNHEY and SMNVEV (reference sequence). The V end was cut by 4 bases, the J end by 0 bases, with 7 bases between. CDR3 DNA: TGTGCCAGCAGTTCATCCGTCTCTGGGGCCAACGTCCTGACTTTC. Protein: CASSSSVSGANVLTF.